These T cell receptor beta chains were read from a single sample in a study of immune evolution from preneoplasia to lung adenocarcinoma. Libraries were prepared by immunoSEQ multiplex PCR; TCRdb keeps only in-frame clonotypes and omits some of them. The sample lists more than 4,000 clones; 65% to 90% were seen once. The sequencing input was FFPE invasive lung adenocarcinoma tissue. These receptors originate from a person aged 45 to 59 with lung adenocarcinoma. Both conserved end residues are part of each CDR3. A D gene is named only where the DNA matches it firmly. Clone size is not always given. Where it is, it says once, few, many or a class for expanded clones.

CDR3nt	CDR3aa	j_gene	abundance	d_gene	v_gene
TGTGCCAGCAGCCCGGGACTAGCGGGAGTCGGGGAGCTGTTTTTT	CASSPGLAGVGELFF	TRBJ2-2	.	TRBD2	TRBV6-6
TGTGCCAGCAGCAGGGTCTTTAGGACAGGGGACTACGAGCAGTACTTC	CASSRVFRTGDYEQYF	TRBJ2-7	.	.	TRBV21-1
TGCGCCAGCAGGGTTGCTGAAACCTACAATGAGCAGTTCTTC	CASRVAETYNEQFF	TRBJ2-1	.	.	TRBV5-1
TGTGCCAGCAGATTTAGGGACGGGGAGCTGTTTTTT	CASRFRDGELFF	TRBJ2-2	.	.	TRBV7-2
TGTGCCAGCAGTGAAGCGATTGACGGGGCTGGCTACACCTTC	CASSEAIDGAGYTF	TRBJ1-2	.	.	TRBV2
TGTGCCAGCAGTCCTGCGGATGACGAGCAGTACTTC	CASSPADDEQYF	TRBJ2-7	.	.	TRBV28
TGTGCCACCCGGAAGGGGCTCGGGGCCAACGTTCTGACTTTC	CATRKGLGANVLTF	TRBJ2-6	.	.	TRBV6-5
TGCAGTGCGGGTTCCTACGAGCAGTACTTC	CSAGSYEQYF	TRBJ2-7	.	.	TRBV20-1
TGTGCCAGCTCACCGGCGGGGGGCAATCAGCCCCAGCATTTT	CASSPAGGNQPQHF	TRBJ1-5	.	.	TRBV18
TGTGCCAGCACCCAACAGGGGGCAAGCACCGGGGAGCTGTTTTTT	CASTQQGASTGELFF	TRBJ2-2	once	TRBD1	TRBV7-8
TGTGCCTGGAGTGCTGATGTGGGAAACTATGGCTACACCTTC	CAWSADVGNYGYTF	TRBJ1-2	few	.	TRBV30
TGTGCCAGCAGCCTCTATCGGACAGGGGGCAATCAGCCCCAGCATTTT	CASSLYRTGGNQPQHF	TRBJ1-5	.	TRBD1	TRBV4-2
TGTGCCAGCAGTCGCGCGGGGATGAACACTGAAGCTTTCTTT	CASSRAGMNTEAFF	TRBJ1-1	few	.	TRBV14
TGTGCCTGGGCCCGACAGAGGAACACTGAAGCTTTCTTT	CAWARQRNTEAFF	TRBJ1-1	once	.	TRBV30
TGTGCCAGCAGTTCCCCTGGACAGGGGGGAGGCTACGAGCAGTACTTC	CASSSPGQGGGYEQYF	TRBJ2-7	.	TRBD1	TRBV28
TGCAGCGTTCGAGAGAACACTGAAGCTTTCTTT	CSVRENTEAFF	TRBJ1-1	.	.	TRBV29-1
TGTGCCTGGAGACTAGCGGGAGGGCCGGGGGAGCAGTTCTTC	CAWRLAGGPGEQFF	TRBJ2-1	.	TRBD2	TRBV30
TGCGCCAGCAGCGCAGTTCTTAATGAAAAACTGTTTTTT	CASSAVLNEKLFF	TRBJ1-4	.	.	TRBV5-1
TGTGCCAGCTCACCAGGGACAGAGAGAAACACCATATATTTT	CASSPGTERNTIYF	TRBJ1-3	.	TRBD1	TRBV18
TGTGCCAGCAGCTTAGTTGGCTCTGGGGCCAACGTCCTGACTTTC	CASSLVGSGANVLTF	TRBJ2-6	.	.	TRBV9
TGTGCCAGCAGCTCAGGACAGGCCGGGGTCGGTTACTTC	CASSSGQAGVGYF	TRBJ2-7	.	TRBD1	TRBV7-9
TGTGCCAGCAGTGAAGCGCTTTGGGGGGCCTACGAGCAGTACTTC	CASSEALWGAYEQYF	TRBJ2-7	.	.	TRBV6-1
TGTGCCAGCAGCTTTGAAGGGAACACTGAAGCTTTCTTT	CASSFEGNTEAFF	TRBJ1-1	.	.	TRBV11-2
TGTGCCAGCAGTAAAGGGACAGGATCGTACGAGCAGTACTTC	CASSKGTGSYEQYF	TRBJ2-7	.	TRBD1	TRBV6-5
TGTGCCAGCAGCTTCACCCGGAAGGGCAGCACTAAAGCTTTCTTT	CASSFTRKGSTKAFF	TRBJ1-1	.	.	TRBV7-9
TGTGCCAGCAGTGTCGGGGAGGTCACTGAAGCTTTCTTT	CASSVGEVTEAFF	TRBJ1-1	.	.	TRBV6-1
TGTGCCAGCAGCCGATATGAAGGGGGTGGTGAGCAGTTCTTC	CASSRYEGGGEQFF	TRBJ2-1	.	.	TRBV7-9